This T cell receptor beta chain stems from a study of graft-versus-host responses after intestinal transplantation. At the level of the study: Recipients underwent multivisceral, liver-intestinal, or isolated intestinal transplants. The study gave all recipients anti-thymocyte globulin induction, then tacrolimus and steroids for about three years.

V dropped 2 bases and J dropped 1 base, with 10 bases sitting between them. This CDR3 has 15 residues. Looked up from germline, CDR1 is SGHDT and CDR2 is YYEEEE. Study findings and constraints: The highest levels of circulating GvH clones went along with early declines in HvG clones after transplant. The authors found GvH clones in recipient marrow, some appearing first in ileum or blood.

Profiled with immunoSEQ multiplex PCR; TCRdb holds only in-frame clones, not every one. The table includes approximately 100,000 clones, almost 90% detected once. Worth noting for this clone: What it recognizes is unknown.

Material: unstimulated CD4+ T cells sorted from spleen or lymph node cells, obtained before intestinal transplant. V usage is TRBV5-6 and J usage is TRBJ1-3, with a weak D call TRBD1 (5 bases). The TCR was taken from a human donor who received an intestinal transplant. This chain's CDR3 is CASSFGGLSGNTIYF. In DNA form, the CDR3 reads TGTGCCAGCAGCTTTGGGGGGTTATCTGGAAACACCATATATTTT.